These 8 T cell receptor beta chains came from one sample sequenced in a study of T cell responses to AZD1222 COVID-19 vaccine. Profiled with immunoSEQ multiplex PCR; TCRdb holds only in-frame clones, not every one. Among tens of thousands of clones listed, over 75% were seen once. Sequencing used peripheral blood, obtained on day 0 of AZD1222 vaccination. Receptors were obtained from an adult in good health.

The CDR3 is CASSLDRGYYF. CDR3 nucleotides: TGTGCCAGCAGTTTAGACAGGGGCTACTACTTC. The gene calls are TRBV28 and TRBJ2-7; 8 positions match TRBD1. Per germline, CDR1 MDHEN and CDR2 SYDVKM. This CDR3 region has 11 residues. V shed 2 bases, J shed 13 bases, and the junction held 4 bases outside the gene matches.

CDR3 region: CATVDPGAYEQYF. CDR3 nucleotides: TGTGCCACCGTGGATCCAGGGGCCTACGAGCAGTACTTC. V usage is TRBV28 and J usage is TRBJ2-7; the D gene is possibly TRBD1 (6 bases). This CDR3 has 13 amino acids. Germline CDR1 MDHEN, CDR2 SYDVKM. V was trimmed by 10 bases and J by 2 bases, leaving 15 bases between them.

Only one count was recorded for this clone. This chain uses TRBV28 with TRBJ2-3; 10 positions match TRBD2. V shed 4 bases, J shed 0 bases, and the junction held 10 bases outside the gene matches. CDR3 length: 18 residues. Germline assignment: CDR1 MDHEN and CDR2 SYDVKM. CDR3 bases: TGTGCCAGCAGTTCCACTGGACTAGCGGTTTCTAGCACAGATACGCAGTATTTT. Translation gives CASSSTGLAVSSTDTQYF.

The V call is TRBV28, the J call TRBJ2-7, with TRBD2 as a possible D gene (5 bases). The CDR3 spans 15 residues. Trimming removed 4 bases from V and 5 bases from J, with 18 bases in between. Looked up from germline, CDR1 is MDHEN and CDR2 is SYDVKM. CDR3 DNA: TGTGCCAGCAGTTACGGGGATAGCCTTTCGGACGAGCAGTACTTC. The encoded protein is CASSYGDSLSDEQYF.

The J gene is TRBJ2-2, the V gene TRBV28; the D gene could be TRBD1 or TRBD2 (5 bases each). Germline CDR1 MDHEN, CDR2 SYDVKM. V gave up 6 bases and J gave up 3 bases, with 11 bases separating them. The CDR3 is 14 amino acids. The CDR3 region has the DNA TGTGCCAGCAGCCCACCGGGGCACACCGGGGAGCTGTTTTTT. This gives the protein CASSPPGHTGELFF. The variable domain in full, with the rest retrieved from reference TRBV28 and TRBJ2-2, is DVKVTQSSRYLVKRTGEKVFLECVQDMDHENMFWYRQDPGLGLRLIYFSYDVKMKEKGDIPEGYSVSREKKERFSLILESASTNQTSMYLCASSPPGHTGELFFGEGSRLTVL.

The chain joins TRBV19 to TRBJ1-5; D ambiguous. The germline V gene encodes CDR1 LNHDA and CDR2 SQIVND (reference sequence). The germline V and J ends were trimmed by 6 bases and 6 bases, with 21 bases remaining between them. The CDR3 length is 16 residues. CDR3 in DNA: TGTGCCAGTAGGGGCGCTAGGGCAGTCGGTAGTCAGCCCCAGCATTTT. As protein: CASRGARAVGSQPQHF.

The chain carries TRBV5-1 and TRBJ2-1; no reliable D call. The V gene's germline CDR1 is SGHRS and CDR2 YFSETQ. CDR3 size: 14 residues. V lost 4 bases and J lost 4, with 12 bases in between. The CDR3 sequence: CASSPPPFYNEQFF. The CDR3 DNA reads TGCGCCAGCAGCCCACCGCCCTTTTACAATGAGCAGTTCTTC.

Only a few counts were recorded for this clone. This chain joins TRBV30 and TRBJ1-1; 7 positions match TRBD1. The CDR3 is made up of 13 amino acids. Germline V lookup: CDR1 GTSNPN, CDR2 SVGIG (reference sequence). With V trimmed by 3 bases and J by 6 bases, 7 bases remained unmatched. CDR3 residues: CAWRTDRVAEAFF. CDR3 nucleotide sequence: TGTGCCTGGAGAACTGACAGGGTAGCTGAAGCTTTCTTT.